Shown below are 29 T cell receptor beta chains from a single sample sequenced in a study of regulatory T cells in long-lasting Graves disease. Described time point: newly diagnosed GD, antithyroid drugs for less than 3 months. Scientists built the TCR library using RNA that was extracted from PBMCs. Both iRepertoire HTBI primers and Arm-PCR of CDR3 regions were used to build the TCR beta libraries. MiXCR, run by TCRdb on the multiplex PCR reads, gives a single entry per CDR3 protein. The sample lists fewer than 650,000 distinct CDR3 sequences, more than 15% seen once, with more than 10% in the top ten. This same sample was also taken into another study, of T cells in Graves' hyperthyroidism and ophthalmopathy.

Sequencing was performed on peripheral blood mononuclear cells (PBMCs), taken at new diagnosis, from a patient treated with antithyroid drugs. These receptors were collected from a man aged 18 to 29 with Graves disease.

This clonotype was detected ten times or more. This chain links TRBV30 with TRBJ2-7, with TRBD1 matching 9 bases. Unmatched junction bases numbered 8, after V lost 2 bases and J lost 0 bases. The CDR3 is 16 residues long. Germline V gene sequence: CDR1 GTSNPN, CDR2 SVGIG (reference sequence). This chain's CDR3 is CAWSSPGQGSSYEQYF. The CDR3 coding sequence is TGTGCCTGGAGTTCTCCGGGACAGGGAAGCTCCTACGAGCAGTACTTC. The whole variable domain, remainder taken from reference TRBV30 and TRBJ2-7, is SQTIHQWPATLVQPVGSPLSLECTVEGTSNPNLYWYRQAAGRGLQLLFYSVGIGQISSEVPQNLSASRPQDRQFILSSKKLLLSDSGFYLCAWSSPGQGSSYEQYFGPGTRLTVT.

In its sample, this clonotype was seen many times. The chain is built from TRBV10-3 and TRBJ1-1; 7 bases fit TRBD1. V shed 5 bases and J 5 bases; nucleotides not matched to a gene: 8. Germline V lookup: CDR1 ENHRY, CDR2 SYGVKD. CDR3 length: 14 residues. CDR3: CAISPTGPRTEAFF. CDR3 bases: TGTGCCATCAGTCCGACAGGGCCGCGAACTGAAGCTTTCTTT.

The chain has TRBV11-2 and TRBJ1-3, with D maybe TRBD1 (5 bases). Germline V gene data show CDR1 as SGHAT and CDR2 as FQNNGV. The V end was cut by 4 bases, the J end by 6 bases, with 19 bases between. CDR3 length equals 16 residues. The CDR3 reads CASSSGGGQGENTIYF. For the CDR3, the DNA is TGTGCCAGCAGCTCCGGTGGAGGGCAGGGTGAAAACACCATATATTTT.

This clonotype was detected ten times or more. The chain is built from TRBV2 and TRBJ2-4; 11 bases are shared with TRBD1. Trimming removed 11 bases from V and 8 bases from J; junction bases left unmatched: 5. The CDR3 has 12 amino acids. The V gene's germline CDR1 is SNHLY and CDR2 FYNNEI. The CDR3 loop reads CAGGDRGDIQYF. CDR3 nucleotide sequence: TGTGCCGGAGGGGACAGGGGGGACATTCAGTACTTC.

This clonotype was seen many times. The chain combines TRBV11-2 with TRBJ2-5, with 8 bases aligning to TRBD2. The CDR3 has 16 amino acids. V was pared by 0 bases and J by 1 base, with 4 bases of the junction left unmatched. CDR1 and CDR2 (germline): SGHAT, FQNNGV. The CDR3 DNA reads TGTGCCAGCAGCTTAGAGGTAGCGGGATCCCAAGAGACCCAGTACTTC. Encoded protein: CASSLEVAGSQETQYF.

This clonotype was seen a few times. Its ends do not fully match the called genes, so a read error is possible. The chain uses TRBV7-9 and TRBJ1-1; no clear D gene. Germline CDR1 SEHNR, CDR2 FQNEAQ (reference sequence). The CDR3 is made up of 14 amino acids. DNA for the CDR3: TGTGCCAGCAGCCTAGCGGAACGTGCCACTGAAGCTTTCTTT. Amino acids: CASSLAERATEAFF.

At least ten counts were recorded for this clonotype. The V call is TRBV28, the J call TRBJ2-1; possibly TRBD1 for D (6 bases). Looked up from germline, CDR1 is MDHEN and CDR2 is SYDVKM. This CDR3 contains 17 residues. V lost 3 bases, J lost 3 bases, and 18 bases lay in between. DNA for the CDR3: TGTGCCAGCAGTTTCTCAACAGGGTCTATCTTCTACAATGAGCAGTTCTTC. Protein product: CASSFSTGSIFYNEQFF. Based on the CDR3 plus reference TRBV28 and TRBJ2-1, the full variable domain is DVKVTQSSRYLVKRTGEKVFLECVQDMDHENMFWYRQDPGLGLRLIYFSYDVKMKEKGDIPEGYSVSREKKERFSLILESASTNQTSMYLCASSFSTGSIFYNEQFFGPGTRLTVL.

There are a few counts of this clonotype. The chain joins TRBV29-1 to TRBJ2-7; 7 bases align to TRBD2. There are 13 residues in the CDR3. Germline V CDR1 and CDR2: SQVTM, ANQGSEA. Losses at the gene ends were 6 bases for V and 6 bases for J; bases not matched to a gene: 11. This CDR3 reads CSVRAAGVGEQYF. In DNA form, the CDR3 reads TGCAGCGTGCGGGCTGCGGGAGTCGGCGAGCAGTACTTC.

This clonotype occurred once. This clone may be a read error of a much larger clone one base away. This CDR3 is CASSGVTSRAGNTIYF. The DNA for the CDR3 is TGTGCCAGCAGTGGGGTGACATCCAGGGCTGGAAACACCATATATTTT. This chain joins TRBV2 and TRBJ1-3; D is perhaps TRBD1 (5 bases). The CDR3 has 16 residues. Looked up from germline, CDR1 is SNHLY and CDR2 is FYNNEI. With 4 bases removed from V and 2 bases from J, the gap between germline ends came to 15 bases.

This clonotype appeared many times. The chain carries TRBV12-3 or TRBV12-4 and TRBJ2-5; 14 positions match TRBD2. With 5 bases clipped from V and 5 bases from J, the junction kept 4 bases outside the gene matches. The length of the CDR3 is 15 residues. The CDR3 DNA follows: TGTGCCAGCAGTCCACGGACTAGCGGGAGGGAGACCCAGTACTTC. Translated, it gives CASSPRTSGRETQYF.

The chain combines TRBV5-1 with TRBJ2-5; D is perhaps TRBD1 (6 bases). V was pared by 0 bases and J by 2 bases, with 11 bases between. Germline V gene sequence: CDR1 SGHRS, CDR2 YFSETQ. The CDR3 sequence is 15 residues long. CDR3 loop: CASSLGTAIQETQYF. The CDR3 coding sequence is TGCGCCAGCAGCTTGGGGACAGCGATACAAGAGACCCAGTACTTC.

This clonotype was observed at least ten times. The gene calls are TRBV2 and TRBJ1-2; D gene uncertain. The CDR3 extends over 12 amino acids. Trimming shortened V by 6 bases and J by 8 bases, and 13 bases separated the two germline ends. Looked up from germline, CDR1 is SNHLY and CDR2 is FYNNEI. The CDR3 bases are TGTGCCAGCAGCGAAAACTTTACAGGCTACACCTTC. Protein sequence: CASSENFTGYTF.

This clonotype was recorded a few times. V usage is TRBV7-3 and J usage is TRBJ1-1; 12 bases map to TRBD1. V shed 0 bases, J shed 6 bases, and the junction held 14 bases outside the gene matches. The CDR3 sequence is 19 residues long. In germline, CDR1 is SGHTA, CDR2 FQGTGA. CDR3 in DNA: TGTGCCAGCAGCTTAACGGGGACAGGGGGCGCGGGTCTTGGCTCTGAAGCTTTCTTT. Translating it yields CASSLTGTGGAGLGSEAFF.

This clonotype was seen ten or more times. The chain has TRBV10-1 and TRBJ1-1; no clear D gene. V was pared by 3 bases and J by 4 bases, with 9 bases between. This CDR3 is built from 13 residues. The germline CDR1 and CDR2 sequences are WNHNN and SYGVQD (reference sequence). The CDR3 here is CASSERRTTEAFF. DNA of the CDR3: TGCGCCAGCAGTGAACGACGTACCACTGAAGCTTTCTTT.

This clonotype was counted a single time. With a much larger clone just one base away, this may be a read error. The CDR3 nucleotides read TGTGCCTGGAGTGTACTGGCAGGGGCGGGAAACATTCAGTGCTTC. This encodes CAWSVLAGAGNIQCF. The gene calls are TRBV30 and TRBJ2-4; D may match TRBD1 or TRBD2 (6 bases each). Germline V lookup: CDR1 GTSNPN, CDR2 SVGIG (reference sequence). CDR3 length: 15 residues.

In the case of this clonotype: A read error may be the cause here, since a much bigger clone is one base away. J is TRBJ1-5 and V is TRBV3-1, with a weak D call TRBD1 (6 bases). Germline-derived CDR1 and CDR2 are LGHDT and YNNKEL (reference sequence). This CDR3 comprises 14 residues. V lost 1 base to trimming and J lost 9 bases, with 13 bases between them. CDR3 DNA: TGTGCCAGCAGCCAAGGGGGGGCGCATCGGCCCCAGCATTTT. Translating gives CASSQGGAHRPQHF. Full variable domain (remainder filled in from reference TRBV3-1 and TRBJ1-5): DTAVSQTPKYLVTQMGNDKSIKCEQNLGHDTMYWYKQDSKKFLKIMFSYNNKELIINETVPNRFSPKSPDKAHLNLHINSLELGDSAVYFCASSQGGAHRPQHFGDGTRLSIL.

This clonotype was picked up many times. The chain links TRBV6-6 to TRBJ1-1; D not resolved. V lost 0 bases and J lost 4, with 12 bases in between. Germline V CDR1 and CDR2: MNHNY, SVGAGI (reference sequence). This CDR3 has 15 residues. The DNA of the CDR3 is TGTGCCAGCAGTTACTCGGGGAATGGAGGCACTGAAGCTTTCTTT. This codes for CASSYSGNGGTEAFF.

This clonotype was counted ten times or more. The gene calls are TRBV12-3 or TRBV12-4 and TRBJ1-5; D remains unclear. V lost 3 bases and J 7 bases, leaving 10 bases between the germline ends. The CDR3 runs 13 residues. The DNA for the CDR3 is TGTGCCAGCAGTTTCCCGCCGGGGCAGCCCCAGCATTTT. Translating it yields CASSFPPGQPQHF.

This clonotype was observed a handful of times. This chain connects TRBV4-1 to TRBJ2-5, with D perhaps being TRBD1 or TRBD2 (5 bases each). This CDR3 region has 16 residues. Germline lookup yields CDR1 MGHRA and CDR2 YSYEKL. Trimming removed 0 bases from V and 1 base from J, with 12 bases in between. CDR3 region: CASSQDGKGTQETQYF. The CDR3 DNA is TGCGCCAGCAGCCAAGATGGGAAGGGGACCCAAGAGACCCAGTACTTC.

This clonotype was seen repeatedly, ten times or more. This chain links TRBV11-2 with TRBJ2-2, with D unclear. The ends were cut back, 5 bases at V and 2 bases at J, with 12 bases in the middle. The CDR3 has 15 amino acids. CDR1 and CDR2 from the germline V gene are SGHAT and FQNNGV. The CDR3 loop reads CASSRLILNTGELFF. The CDR3 DNA follows: TGTGCCAGCAGCCGACTTATCCTCAACACCGGGGAGCTGTTTTTT.

This clonotype was observed a few times. The rearrangement joins TRBV30 to TRBJ2-2; the match to TRBD2 covers 12 bases. Germline loops: CDR1 GTSNPN, CDR2 SVGIG (reference sequence). The trim removed 0 bases at V and 5 bases at J, leaving 4 bases unmatched. This CDR3 region has 16 residues. The chain's CDR3 is CAWSVLAGGGTGELFF. The DNA of the CDR3 is TGTGCCTGGAGTGTACTAGCGGGAGGTGGTACCGGGGAGCTGTTTTTT.

Many counts were recorded for this clonotype. The gene calls are TRBV9 and TRBJ1-5; D uncertain. This CDR3 region has 15 residues. With 3 bases removed from V and 1 base from J, the gap between germline ends came to 11 bases. The germline CDR1 and CDR2 sequences are SGDLS and YYNGEE. The CDR3 loop is CASSAGMNSNQPQHF. Here the CDR3 DNA reads TGTGCCAGCAGCGCAGGAATGAACAGCAATCAGCCCCAGCATTTT. The complete variable domain, with remaining parts taken from reference TRBV9 and TRBJ1-5, reads DSGVTQTPKHLITATGQRVTLRCSPRSGDLSVYWYQQSLDQGLQFLIQYYNGEERAKGNILERFSAQQFPDLHSELNLSSLELGDSALYFCASSAGMNSNQPQHFGDGTRLSIL.

The chain links TRBV28 to TRBJ1-1; D is uncertain. The CDR3 is 18 amino acids. V was trimmed by 3 bases and J by 0 bases, leaving 20 bases between them. Germline V gives CDR1 MDHEN, CDR2 SYDVKM. The CDR3 bases are TGTGCCAGCAGTTTCCTCTGGACCCAACGTATCTTGAACACTGAAGCTTTCTTT. This sequence encodes CASSFLWTQRILNTEAFF.

This clonotype was detected many times. The V gene is TRBV12-3 or TRBV12-4, the J gene TRBJ2-1; 13 nucleotides agree with TRBD2. The J segment lost 5 bases and the V segment lost 5 bases, leaving 3 bases of the junction unmatched. The length of the CDR3 is 15 residues. CDR3 region: CASSPTSGRDNEQFF. CDR3 bases: TGTGCCAGCAGTCCTACTAGCGGGAGGGACAATGAGCAGTTCTTC.

This clonotype was observed many times. For the CDR3, the DNA is TGTGCCAGCAGCCGTAACCTGGCGGGGAATCAGCCCCAGCATTTT. Its translation is CASSRNLAGNQPQHF. The chain has TRBV12-3 or TRBV12-4 and TRBJ1-5, with D unclear. This CDR3 comprises 15 residues. The V end lost 6 bases, the J end lost 4 bases, and 16 bases lay between the germline ends.

This clonotype was seen ten or more times. This chain joins TRBV5-1 and TRBJ2-4, with 8 nucleotides matching TRBD1. CDR3 length equals 15 residues. V lost 4 bases to trimming and J lost 8 bases; unmatched junction nucleotides: 11. Germline V CDR1 and CDR2: SGHRS, YFSETQ. In DNA form, the CDR3 reads TGCGCCAGCAGCCGGCCGGCGGACAGGGATGACATTCAGTACTTC. It is translated as CASSRPADRDDIQYF.

This clonotype was counted at least ten times. The chain links TRBV30 to TRBJ2-7, with a possible D match to TRBD2 (6 bases). V was clipped by 0 bases and J by 3 bases, with 9 bases between them. CDR1 is GTSNPN and CDR2 is SVGIG in the germline V gene (reference sequence). The CDR3 is 13 amino acids. The CDR3 DNA sequence: TGTGCCTGGAGTGTATCGCGGGACTACGAGCAGTACTTC. Translation gives CAWSVSRDYEQYF.

Comments on this clonotype: It differs at one base from a far larger clone, so likely a read error. The rearrangement links TRBV11-2 to TRBJ2-7; D is tentatively TRBD1 or TRBD2 (5 bases each). V was pared by 1 base and J by 7 bases, with 20 bases between. CDR1 SGHAT and CDR2 FQNNGV come from the germline V gene. The CDR3 length is 16 residues. The CDR3 region is CASSLGGEGSYNEQYF. CDR3 nucleotides: TGTGCCAGCAGCTTAGGGGGCGAGGGGTCCTACAATGAGCAGTACTTC. Based on the CDR3 plus reference TRBV11-2 and TRBJ2-7, the full variable domain is EAGVAQSPRYKIIEKRQSVAFWCNPISGHATLYWYQQILGQGPKLLIQFQNNGVVDDSQLPKDRFSAERLKGVDSTLKIQPAKLEDSAVYLCASSLGGEGSYNEQYFGPGTRLTVT.

At least ten counts were recorded for this clonotype. The chain employs TRBV3-1 and TRBJ2-3; no clear D gene. Trimming shortened V by 0 bases and J by 2 bases, and 9 bases separated the two germline ends. CDR3 length equals 15 residues. The germline V gene has CDR1 LGHDT and CDR2 YNNKEL (reference sequence). CDR3: CASSQDHHDTDTQYF. CDR3 in DNA: TGTGCCAGCAGCCAAGACCACCACGACACAGATACGCAGTATTTT.